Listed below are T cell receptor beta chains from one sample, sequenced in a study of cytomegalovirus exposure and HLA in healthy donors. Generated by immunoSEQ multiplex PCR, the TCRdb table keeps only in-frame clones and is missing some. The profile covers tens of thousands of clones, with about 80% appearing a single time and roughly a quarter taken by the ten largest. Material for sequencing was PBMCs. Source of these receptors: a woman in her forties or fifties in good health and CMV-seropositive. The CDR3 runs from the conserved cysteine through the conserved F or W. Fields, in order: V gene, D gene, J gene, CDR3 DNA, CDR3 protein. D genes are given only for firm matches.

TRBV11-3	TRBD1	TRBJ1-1	TGTGCCAGCAGCCCCCGGGACAGGGGTAGAAACACTGAAGCTTTCTTT	CASSPRDRGRNTEAFF
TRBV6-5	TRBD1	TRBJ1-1	TGTGCCAGCAGCCGGACAGGGAACACTGAAGCTTTCTTT	CASSRTGNTEAFF
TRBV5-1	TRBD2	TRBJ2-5	TGCGCCAGCAGCTTCACCAGGGGGACTAGCGGGGGAATCTGGGAGACCCAGTACTTC	CASSFTRGTSGGIWETQYF
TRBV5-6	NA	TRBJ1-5	TGTGCCAGCAGCTTATATAGCAATCAGCCCCAGCATTTT	CASSLYSNQPQHF
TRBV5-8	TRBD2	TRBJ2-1	TGTGCCAGCAGTGATCGAGCGGGGGGGGATGAGCAGTTCTTC	CASSDRAGGDEQFF
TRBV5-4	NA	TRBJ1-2	TGTGCCAGCAGCTCCGGGGGACTGCACTATGGCTACACCTTC	CASSSGGLHYGYTF
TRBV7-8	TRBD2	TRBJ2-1	TGTGCCAGCAGAAAACCCCCTAGCGGGGGATCCTACAATGAGCAGTTCTTC	CASRKPPSGGSYNEQFF
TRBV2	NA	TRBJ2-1	TGTGCCAGCAGTGAAGTTGCGGGTCCCTCCTACAATGAGCAGTTCTTC	CASSEVAGPSYNEQFF
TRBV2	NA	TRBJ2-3	TGTGCCAGCAGGACTTTGGGGGGAACAGATACGCAGTATTTT	CASRTLGGTDTQYF
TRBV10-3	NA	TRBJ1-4	TGTGCCATCAGTGAGGGAACAGGGGAAAAACTGTTTTTT	CAISEGTGEKLFF
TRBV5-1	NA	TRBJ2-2	TGCGCCAGCAGCTTACAGGACACCGGGGAGCTGTTTTTT	CASSLQDTGELFF
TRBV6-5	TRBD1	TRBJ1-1	TGTGCCAGCAGTCCGATCAGGGGGCTCGGCACTGAAGCTTTCTTT	CASSPIRGLGTEAFF
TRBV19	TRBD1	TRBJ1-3	TGTGCCAGTAGTAATCGACAGGGGGTATCTGGAAACACCATATATTTT	CASSNRQGVSGNTIYF
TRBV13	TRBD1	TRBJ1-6	TGTGCCAGCAGCTTAGAGGACAGGAGGAATTCACCCCTCCACTTT	CASSLEDRRNSPLHF
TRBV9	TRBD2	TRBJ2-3	TGTGCCAGCAGCGGGACTAGCGGGGGGCCCACAGATACGCAGTATTTT	CASSGTSGGPTDTQYF
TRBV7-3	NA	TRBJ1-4	TGTGCCAGCAGCACCCACGGGAGTAATGAAAAACTGTTTTTT	CASSTHGSNEKLFF